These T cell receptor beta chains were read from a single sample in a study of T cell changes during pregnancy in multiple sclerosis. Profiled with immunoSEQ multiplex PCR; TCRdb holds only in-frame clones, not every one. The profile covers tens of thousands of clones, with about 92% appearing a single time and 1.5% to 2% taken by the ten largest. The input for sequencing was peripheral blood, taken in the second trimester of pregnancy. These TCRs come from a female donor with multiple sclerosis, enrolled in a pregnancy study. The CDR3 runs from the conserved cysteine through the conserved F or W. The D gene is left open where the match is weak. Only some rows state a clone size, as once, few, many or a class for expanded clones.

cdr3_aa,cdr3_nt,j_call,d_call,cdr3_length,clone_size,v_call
CASSQDMWGLKNIQYF,TGTGCCAGCAGCCAAGATATGTGGGGGCTCAAAAACATTCAGTACTTC,TRBJ2-4,NA,16,NA,TRBV4-2
CASSLNSNGYEQYF,TGTGCCAGCAGCTTAAATAGCAACGGCTACGAGCAGTACTTC,TRBJ2-7,NA,14,once,TRBV7-2
CASSPSSYEQYF,TGTGCCAGCAGCCCGAGCTCCTACGAGCAGTACTTC,TRBJ2-7,NA,12,NA,TRBV14
CASSDSGRDEQFF,TGTGCCAGCAGTGACTCAGGGCGGGATGAGCAGTTCTTC,TRBJ2-1,NA,13,large,TRBV6-4
CASGPQRIYEQYF,TGTGCCAGTGGCCCTCAGCGGATCTACGAGCAGTACTTC,TRBJ2-7,NA,13,once,TRBV27
CSVEFLPRSYNEQFF,TGCAGCGTTGAATTTCTCCCTAGATCCTACAATGAGCAGTTCTTC,TRBJ2-1,NA,15,once,TRBV29-1
CASSWTGDYEAFF,TGCGCCAGCAGCTGGACAGGGGATTATGAAGCTTTCTTT,TRBJ1-1,TRBD1,13,NA,TRBV5-1
CASSVDLIGRGLAGGRNTGELFF,TGTGCCAGCAGCGTAGATTTAATCGGGCGGGGACTAGCGGGAGGTCGGAACACCGGGGAGCTGTTTTTT,TRBJ2-2,TRBD2,23,NA,TRBV9
CASSLDGEQYF,TGTGCCAGCAGCTTAGACGGGGAGCAGTACTTC,TRBJ2-7,NA,11,NA,TRBV7-6
CASSSQGDIQYF,TGTGCCAGCTCGTCTCAGGGTGACATTCAGTACTTC,TRBJ2-4,NA,12,NA,TRBV18
CASSQNRGLGEQYF,TGCGCCAGCAGCCAAAACAGGGGGCTCGGAGAGCAGTACTTC,TRBJ2-7,TRBD1,14,NA,TRBV4-3
CASRRRRPGSNQPQHF,TGTGCAAGTCGCCGACGACGGCCGGGGAGCAATCAGCCCCAGCATTTT,TRBJ1-5,NA,16,NA,TRBV12-2
CASSLTGQSNTGELFF,TGTGCCAGCAGCTTAACGGGACAGTCGAACACCGGGGAGCTGTTTTTT,TRBJ2-2,TRBD1,16,NA,TRBV9
CARSGTGLADANTGELFF,TGTGCCAGAAGCGGGACGGGACTAGCGGACGCGAACACCGGGGAGCTGTTTTTT,TRBJ2-2,TRBD2,18,NA,TRBV5-3
CASRGFDRVRYGYTF,TGCGCCAGCAGAGGCTTTGACAGGGTGAGATATGGCTACACCTTC,TRBJ1-2,TRBD1,15,NA,TRBV10-1
CASSLQGARDTEAFF,TGTGCCAGCAGCTTACAGGGGGCAAGGGACACTGAAGCTTTCTTT,TRBJ1-1,TRBD1,15,few,TRBV5-5
CASSPTIYNEQFF,TGTGCCAGTAGTCCGACTATATACAATGAGCAGTTCTTC,TRBJ2-1,NA,13,NA,TRBV19
CASSLVGAINYGYTF,TGTGCCAGCAGTTTAGTAGGGGCGATTAACTATGGCTACACCTTC,TRBJ1-2,NA,15,NA,TRBV28